A selection of T cell receptor beta chains follows, all from one sample in a study of post-analysis software for immune sequencing data. TCRdb reprocessed the PCR reads with MiXCR, giving one entry per CDR3 protein. The sample has about 770,000 distinct CDR3 sequences; approximately 44% are singletons. The sequencing input was blood. The receptors were gathered from a girl aged 5 to 17 with multiple sclerosis. The CDR3 runs from the conserved cysteine through the conserved F or W. The D gene is left open where the match is weak. Size tells how often a clone was seen (once, few, many) or the class of an expanded clone, and some rows leave it out.

J gene,clone size,D gene,V gene,CDR3 DNA,CDR3 protein
TRBJ1-5,-,-,TRBV4-2,TGTGCCAGCAGCCAAGATGAAAACCAACCCCAGCCCCAGCATTTT,CASSQDENQPQPQHF
TRBJ2-6,-,-,TRBV28,TGTGCCAGCAGTGGGACGGTCCTCAAGGTCTCTGGGGCCAACGTCCTGACTTTC,CASSGTVLKVSGANVLTF
TRBJ2-1,-,-,TRBV3-1,TGTGCCAGCAGCTCAGACCGGCCAAGTGAGCAGTTCTTC,CASSSDRPSEQFF
TRBJ2-3,-,-,TRBV14,TGTGCCAGCAGCCAAGGCAAAGGATTCAGAACAGATACGCAGTATTTT,CASSQGKGFRTDTQYF
TRBJ2-3,few,-,TRBV7-2,TGTGCCAGCAGCTTACGGATGGATACAGATACGCAGTATTTT,CASSLRMDTDTQYF
TRBJ2-1,-,TRBD1,TRBV5-1,TGCGCCAGCAGCTTGCTACAGGGGGCATGCAATGAGCAGTTCTTC,CASSLLQGACNEQFF
TRBJ1-5,few,-,TRBV5-1,TGCGCCAGCAGCTTAAGCGGACAGAACAATCAGCCCCAGCATTTT,CASSLSGQNNQPQHF
TRBJ1-5,many,-,TRBV12-3/TRBV12-4,TGTGCCAGCAGTTTAGGGGGGAGCAATCAGCCCCAGCATTTT,CASSLGGSNQPQHF
TRBJ2-5,-,TRBD2,TRBV7-6,TGTGCCAGCAGCTTAGTCCCGCGTCTAGCGGGAACGGGAGAGACCCGGTACTTC,CASSLVPRLAGTGETRYF
TRBJ1-6,few,-,TRBV9,TGTGCCAGCAGCCCCCGGCTTGCTTGGGATTCACCCCTCCACTTT,CASSPRLAWDSPLHF
TRBJ2-7,-,-,TRBV20-1,TGCAGTGCTAGAGTTAACGGCCCTAGCTCCTACGAGCAGTACTTC,CSARVNGPSSYEQYF
TRBJ2-1,few,-,TRBV6-1,TGTGCCAGCAGTGAAATGGGATATGAGCAGTTCTTC,CASSEMGYEQFF
TRBJ2-7,-,-,TRBV18,TGTGCCAGCTCACCTAGGGGGGCGAGGGCCTACGAGCAGTACTTC,CASSPRGARAYEQYF
TRBJ2-1,-,-,TRBV11-1,TGTGCCAGCAGCTTAGGTGGTAAGGTTAGTCGCAATGAGCAGTTCTTC,CASSLGGKVSRNEQFF
TRBJ2-7,few,TRBD2,TRBV4-3,TGCGCCAGCAGCCAAGATCGAGAGACTAGCGGACCTGCCCGTCGCTACGAGCAGTACTTC,CASSQDRETSGPARRYEQYF
TRBJ1-2,few,-,TRBV29-1,TGCAGCGTTGACAGGGACGACTATGGCTACACCTTC,CSVDRDDYGYTF
TRBJ2-3,-,-,TRBV3-1,TGTGCCAGCAGCCACGGGGTAGCGGCAGATACGCAGTATTTT,CASSHGVAADTQYF
TRBJ2-5,few,TRBD1,TRBV29-1,TGCAGCGCCGCGGGGACAGGGCTTGTGACCCAGTACTTC,CSAAGTGLVTQYF
TRBJ2-5,few,TRBD2,TRBV7-3,TGTGCCAGCAGCGCACTTAGCGGGAGAGGAGAGACCCAGTACTTC,CASSALSGRGETQYF
TRBJ2-5,-,-,TRBV9,TGTGCCAGCAGCGTAGGAGTGGGAGCGGAGACCCAGTACTTC,CASSVGVGAETQYF
TRBJ2-3,-,-,TRBV3-1,TGTGCCAGCAGCCAAGGCAGCAACACAGATACGCAGTATTTT,CASSQGSNTDTQYF
TRBJ2-6,few,TRBD1,TRBV29-1,TGCAGCGTTTTCCACCGGGACAGGGAAGAGGCTGGGGCCAACGTCCTGACTTTC,CSVFHRDREEAGANVLTF
TRBJ2-5,-,TRBD1,TRBV5-1,TGCGCCAGCAGCTCGGGACAGGGGACCCAAGAGACCCAGTACTTC,CASSSGQGTQETQYF
TRBJ2-2,few,TRBD2,TRBV7-2,TGTGCCAGCAGCTTTACTAGCGCCGGGGAGCTGTTTTTT,CASSFTSAGELFF
TRBJ1-1,-,-,TRBV18,TGTGCCAGCTCACCACGAAAGATGAACACTGAAGCTTTCTTT,CASSPRKMNTEAFF
TRBJ2-1,few,TRBD2,TRBV29-1,TGCAGCGTGACCGGGACTAGGCAGTTCTTC,CSVTGTRQFF
TRBJ2-1,-,TRBD2,TRBV2,TGTGCCAGCCCAATCGGGGGGAGGCGTGGTGATGAGCAGTTCTTC,CASPIGGRRGDEQFF
TRBJ1-1,once,-,TRBV29-1,TGCAGCGTTGAAGGGTCTGGACTGAACACTGAAGCTTTCTTT,CSVEGSGLNTEAFF
TRBJ2-7,-,-,TRBV6-2/TRBV6-3,TGTGCCAGCAGGATAGGGGTCGAGCAGTACTTC,CASRIGVEQYF
TRBJ1-1,-,TRBD1,TRBV10-3,TGTGCCATCAGCCGGGGAGGACAGGGGCAAGCTTTCTTT,CAISRGGQGQAFF
TRBJ1-2,-,-,TRBV12-3/TRBV12-4,TGTGCCAGCTCAGTTTCGTTAGGGGATGGCTACACCTTC,CASSVSLGDGYTF
TRBJ1-2,-,-,TRBV6-4,TGTGCCAGCAGTGACACACCCGTTTCTGGCTACACCTTC,CASSDTPVSGYTF
TRBJ1-5,many,TRBD1,TRBV29-1,TGCAGCGTGGGACAGGGCAATCAGCCCCAGCATTTT,CSVGQGNQPQHF
TRBJ1-2,-,-,TRBV4-1,TGCGCCAGCAGCCAAGAGGGTGTGCCACCCAACTATGGCTACACCTTC,CASSQEGVPPNYGYTF
TRBJ1-6,-,-,TRBV7-2,TGTGCCAGCAGCCCCGGGGTAATAGTTAATTCACCCCTCCACTTT,CASSPGVIVNSPLHF
TRBJ2-1,-,TRBD2,TRBV14,TGTGCCAGCAGCCTGGGGGCTAGCGGGGTGTACAATGAGCAGTTCTTC,CASSLGASGVYNEQFF
TRBJ2-3,-,TRBD2,TRBV7-2,TGTGCCAGCAGCCGCGAGGGAGGGCAGGATACGCAGTATTTT,CASSREGGQDTQYF
TRBJ2-3,-,-,TRBV6-1,TGTGCCAGTGGGCGGGGAAGATGCACAGATACGCAGTATTTT,CASGRGRCTDTQYF
TRBJ1-1,-,-,TRBV7-9,TGTGCCAGCAGCTTACTGGGTTATGAAGCTTTCTTT,CASSLLGYEAFF
TRBJ2-6,-,-,TRBV5-6,TGTGCCAGCAGCTCGTTAGCGGCCAGCTCTGGGGCCAACGTCCTGACTTTC,CASSSLAASSGANVLTF
TRBJ1-1,-,-,TRBV24-1,TGTGCCACCAGTCGGGGTACGAAAGGCTCACAAGCTTTCTTT,CATSRGTKGSQAFF
TRBJ2-1,-,TRBD2,TRBV5-1,TGCGCCAGCAGCACCGCCGCGGGACTAGCGGCCAATGAGCAGTTCTTC,CASSTAAGLAANEQFF
TRBJ2-6,few,-,TRBV2,TGTGCCAGCAGTAAGACAGGGGCCAACGTCCTGACTTTC,CASSKTGANVLTF
TRBJ2-7,-,TRBD2,TRBV10-3,TGTGCCATCAGTGAGCCTTCCGGGACTAGCGCAAGGATGGGATACGAGCAGTACTTC,CAISEPSGTSARMGYEQYF
TRBJ2-6,-,-,TRBV15,TGTGCCACCAGCAGTCTTAAAACCTCGGGGGCCAGCGTCCTGACTTTC,CATSSLKTSGASVLTF
TRBJ2-7,-,TRBD2,TRBV4-1,TGCGCCAGCAGCCAGGAGGGAGGTAGCGGGTACGAGCAGTACTTC,CASSQEGGSGYEQYF
TRBJ1-2,-,-,TRBV9,TGTGCCAGCAGCACAAATCGAGGGGGCTACACCTTC,CASSTNRGGYTF
TRBJ2-5,-,TRBD1,TRBV7-2,TGTGCCAGCAGCCGACAGGGGGGTCGGGAGACCCAGTACTTC,CASSRQGGRETQYF
TRBJ2-5,-,-,TRBV29-1,TGCAGCGGATGGACAGAGGTTTTAGAGACCCAGTACTTC,CSGWTEVLETQYF
TRBJ2-7,-,-,TRBV28,TGTGCCAGCAGTTTGATGGCAGTTTTCGGGGAGCAGTACTTC,CASSLMAVFGEQYF